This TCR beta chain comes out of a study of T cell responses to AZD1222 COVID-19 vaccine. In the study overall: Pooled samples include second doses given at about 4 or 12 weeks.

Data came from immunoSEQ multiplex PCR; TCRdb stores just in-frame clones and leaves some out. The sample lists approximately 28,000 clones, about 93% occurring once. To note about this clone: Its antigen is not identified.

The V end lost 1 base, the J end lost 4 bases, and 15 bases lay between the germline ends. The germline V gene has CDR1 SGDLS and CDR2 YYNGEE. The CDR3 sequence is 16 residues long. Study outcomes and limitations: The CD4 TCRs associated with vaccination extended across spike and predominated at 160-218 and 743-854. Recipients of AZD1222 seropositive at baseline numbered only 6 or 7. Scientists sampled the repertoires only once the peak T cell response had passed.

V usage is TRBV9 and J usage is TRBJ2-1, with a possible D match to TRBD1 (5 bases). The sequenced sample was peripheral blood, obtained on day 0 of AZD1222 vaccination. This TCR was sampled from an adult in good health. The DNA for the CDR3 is TGTGCCAGCAGCGTAACAGGAAACAAACTATACAATGAGCAGTTCTTC. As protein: CASSVTGNKLYNEQFF.